The clone carrying this T cell receptor beta chain has more than one count but fewer than ten. Its antigen is undetermined. Isolated RNA was reverse transcribed in full, so expressed TCRB transcripts were sequenced. Naive, central memory and regulatory T cell samples averaged approximately 3.8 million reads. TCRdb's table, derived via immunoSEQ multiplex PCR, lists solely in-frame clones and lacks some. The table has around 130,000 clones, roughly 10% seen once. The CDR3 has 18 residues. V was pared by 0 bases and J by 0 bases, with 7 bases of the junction left unmatched. The data were obtained in a study of beta chain features in type 1 diabetes. Whole-study results and caveats: Shorter TCRB CDR3s, moderately but significantly so, were found in Type 1 diabetes patients in all four CD4+ subsets. More deletions and fewer insertions at VDJ junctions were seen in type 1 diabetes patients.

Via CD45RO/CCR7/CD25/CD127/CD95/CD27, cells of the CD4+ naive, central memory, regulatory and stem cell-like memory subsets were sorted. Sequences were obtained from central memory CD4+ T cells from blood. This receptor was identified in a man aged 25-45 years with type 1 diabetes. The V and J genes are TRBV23-1 and TRBJ2-2, with TRBD1 matching over 7 bases. TRBV23-1 qualifies as an ORF whose function is uncertain. This CDR3 is CASSQSSEGASNTGELFF. CDR3 DNA sequence: TGCGCCAGCAGTCAATCTTCCGAGGGGGCTTCGAACACCGGGGAGCTGTTTTTT.